Listed below are T cell receptor beta chains from one sample, sequenced in a study of blood T cell repertoires in COVID-19. TCRdb's table, derived via immunoSEQ multiplex PCR, lists solely in-frame clones and lacks some. The top ten clones hold approximately 8% of a sample with 250,000 to 350,000 clones, approximately 89% of them seen once. Sequences were obtained from peripheral blood. The receptors shown here come from a woman aged 50 to 60 who had recovered from COVID-19. CDR3s include the opening cysteine and the closing phenylalanine or tryptophan. Each record gives: V gene, J gene, D gene, clone size, CDR3 DNA, CDR3 protein. A D gene is named only where the DNA matches it firmly. The listing skips clone size in some rows; elsewhere it reads once, few, many or a size class.

>TRBV19|TRBJ1-1|NA|once
TGTGCCAGTAGACCTTACATGAACACTGAAGCTTTCTTT
CASRPYMNTEAFF
>TRBV7-2|TRBJ2-7|TRBD1|once
TGTGCCAGCAGCTTATGGACAGGGCGGTACGAGCAGTACTTC
CASSLWTGRYEQYF
>TRBV13|TRBJ1-3|NA|NA
TGTGCCAGCAGCTTAGGACAGCTCCACTCTGGAAACACCATATATTTT
CASSLGQLHSGNTIYF
>TRBV14|TRBJ2-1|TRBD2|NA
TGTGCCAGCAGCCGAGAACTAGCGGCCAATGAGCAGTTCTTC
CASSRELAANEQFF
>TRBV5-5|TRBJ2-1|TRBD1|NA
TGTGCCAGCAGCAAGGGACAGGGGGCCGGCAATGAGCAGTTCTTC
CASSKGQGAGNEQFF
>TRBV11-2|TRBJ1-6|NA|NA
TGTGCCAGCAGCTTACTCCCCCGGCAGGGGAATTCACCCCTCCACTTT
CASSLLPRQGNSPLHF
>TRBV11-2|TRBJ2-4|NA|NA
TGTGCCAGCAGCTTAGCGAGGTCCAGGGTGGACATTCAGTACTTC
CASSLARSRVDIQYF
>TRBV10-2|TRBJ2-7|TRBD1|once
TGCGCCAGCGGGGACAGCCGACGCACCTACGAGCAGTACTTC
CASGDSRRTYEQYF
>TRBV19|TRBJ1-1|NA|NA
TGTGCCAGTAGTATTCAGGGCTCCATGAACACTGAAGCTTTCTTT
CASSIQGSMNTEAFF
>TRBV6-6|TRBJ2-7|NA|NA
TGTGCCAGCAGCCCGATTAACAGGGAGGGCGAGCAGTACTTC
CASSPINREGEQYF
>TRBV28|TRBJ2-7|TRBD1|NA
TGTGCCAGCAGACGACAGGGTTACGAGCAGTACTTC
CASRRQGYEQYF
>TRBV29-1|TRBJ2-1|NA|NA
TGCAGCGTGACAGGCACCTACAATGAGCAGTTCTTC
CSVTGTYNEQFF
>TRBV4-2|TRBJ2-1|TRBD2|NA
TGTGCCAGCAGCCAAGGAGATAGCGGGAGTGGGCACAATGAGCAGTTCTTC
CASSQGDSGSGHNEQFF
>TRBV19|TRBJ1-5|NA|NA
TGTGCCAGTAGTATATTCGCAGATAGCAATCAGCCCCAGCATTTT
CASSIFADSNQPQHF
>TRBV2|TRBJ2-4|NA|NA
TGTGCCAGCAGCCGCACAGGGTTGGGTTTAGGCATTCAGTACTTC
CASSRTGLGLGIQYF
>TRBV28|TRBJ1-1|TRBD1|NA
TGTGCCAGCAGTGAAGATCCGACAGGGGCCTACACTGAAGCTTTCTTT
CASSEDPTGAYTEAFF
>TRBV7-2|TRBJ1-5|TRBD1|NA
TGTGCCAGCAGCGACCGACAGGGGCTCGGTCAGCCCCAGCATTTT
CASSDRQGLGQPQHF
>TRBV30|TRBJ1-2|NA|NA
TGTGCCTGGAGTGTAGCGGGCCTCTATGGCTACACCTTC
CAWSVAGLYGYTF
>TRBV5-1|TRBJ2-1|TRBD2|NA
TGCGCCAGCAGCTTGGGTCTTCGCGGGACTACATTAAATGAGCAGTTCTTC
CASSLGLRGTTLNEQFF
>TRBV9|TRBJ1-2|TRBD1|NA
TGTGCCAGCAGGGTGGGGCAGGGGGTTGGCTATGGCTACACCTTC
CASRVGQGVGYGYTF
>TRBV27|TRBJ1-6|NA|NA
TGTGCCAGCAGTTTCAGGGCGGAGTCACCCCTCCACTTT
CASSFRAESPLHF
>TRBV7-9|TRBJ2-3|TRBD2|NA
TGTGCCAGCAGCCCCGTACTAGCGGGGGCAGATACGCAGTATTTT
CASSPVLAGADTQYF
>TRBV7-2|TRBJ1-2|NA|NA
TGTGCCAGCAGCTATACAGCCGATCATGGCTACACCTTC
CASSYTADHGYTF
>TRBV27|TRBJ2-7|NA|NA
TGTGCCAGCAGTTTAACCGGGACACCTACCTACGAGCAGTACTTC
CASSLTGTPTYEQYF
>TRBV7-9|TRBJ1-1|NA|NA
TGTGCCAGCAGCCAACAGTCTCTCTCCACTGAAGCTTTCTTT
CASSQQSLSTEAFF
>TRBV2|TRBJ2-7|TRBD1|NA
TGTGCCAGCACCCCTCCCCACAGGGGGCGTGGGTCGGGTAACTACGAGCAGTACTTC
CASTPPHRGRGSGNYEQYF
>TRBV28|TRBJ1-3|NA|NA
TGTGCCAGCAGTTGGGGGCCCAGGGAGGGTGGAAACACCATATATTTT
CASSWGPREGGNTIYF
>TRBV18|TRBJ1-3|NA|NA
TGTGCCAGCTCACCGGACACTGGAAACACCATATATTTT
CASSPDTGNTIYF
>TRBV11-2|TRBJ1-3|NA|NA
TGTGCCAGCAGCTTAGGGCAGGGACTGCCAAACACCATATATTTT
CASSLGQGLPNTIYF
>TRBV5-1|TRBJ2-1|TRBD2|NA
TGCGCCAGCAGCTTAGGGACTAGCGGGAGTATAGATGAGCAGTTCTTC
CASSLGTSGSIDEQFF
>TRBV6-5|TRBJ2-6|NA|NA
TGTGCCAGCAGCGAGGGAGGGGCCAACGTCCTGACTTTC
CASSEGGANVLTF
>TRBV7-2|TRBJ2-3|NA|once
TGTGCCAGCAGCTTATGGGGGCCTAGCACAGATACGCAGTATTTT
CASSLWGPSTDTQYF
>TRBV7-2|TRBJ2-6|NA|NA
TGTGCCAGCAGCTCATCAGGGCTCTCGGGGGCCAACGTCCTGACTTTC
CASSSSGLSGANVLTF
>TRBV3-1/TRBV3-2|TRBJ2-1|NA|NA
TGTGCCAGCACCCTAGTTCCGGGAAGCTCCTACAATGAGCAGTTCTTC
CASTLVPGSSYNEQFF
>TRBV9|TRBJ2-5|TRBD2|once
TGTGCCAGCAGCGTAGGGCTAGCGGGGGCAACCCTCCTCCAAGAGACCCAGTACTTC
CASSVGLAGATLLQETQYF
>TRBV2|TRBJ2-3|TRBD2|NA
TGTGCCAGCAGGTTAGCGGGGAGCACAGATACGCAGTATTTT
CASRLAGSTDTQYF
>TRBV6-5|TRBJ1-2|NA|NA
TGTGCCAGCAGCCGTACAGCTAACTATGGCTACACCTTC
CASSRTANYGYTF
>TRBV7-9|TRBJ2-1|TRBD2|NA
TGTGCCAGCAGCACACTAGCGCCCTACAATGAGCAGTTCTTC
CASSTLAPYNEQFF
>TRBV7-2|TRBJ2-5|TRBD2|NA
TGTGCCAGCAGCTTAGAAATCAATCCCCCCCGGGGGGGGCAAGAGACCCAGTACTTC
CASSLEINPPRGGQETQYF
>TRBV6-5|TRBJ2-7|NA|NA
TGTGCCAGCAGTTACGGGGGCAGGGCGCTCTCCTACGAGCAGTACTTC
CASSYGGRALSYEQYF
>TRBV6-2/TRBV6-3|TRBJ1-1|NA|few
TGTGCCAGCAGTCACCCTAGGTGGAACACTGAAGCTTTCTTT
CASSHPRWNTEAFF
>TRBV11-3|TRBJ2-1|TRBD2|NA
TGTGCCAGCAGCCCCGGGACTAGCTTCTCTGAGCAGTTCTTC
CASSPGTSFSEQFF
>TRBV3-1/TRBV3-2|TRBJ2-2|NA|NA
TGTGCCAGCAGCCAAGATCCCGGGAGCCCCCCCGGGGAGCTGTTTTTT
CASSQDPGSPPGELFF